One sample yielded the 3 T cell receptor beta chains listed below, sequenced in a study of shared clonotypes between healthy human individuals (dated by TCRdb to the early 2020s). Library prep was done by the immunoSEQ multiplex PCR assay. Entries here come from immuneACCESS through TCRdb and include only in-frame sequences with V and J called. Some clones fail to appear in such tables; in the studies checked, an unresolved V gene covers under half of the shortfall, and the cause of the remainder is unknown. The sample contains about 2.4 million clones, 93% of them found a single time. The leading ten clones occupy roughly 0.39% of the sample. The sample was naive CD4+ T cells from PBMCs. This specimen's cell subset or site label, interpreted: CD45RA+ positively selected. These receptors originate from a man younger than 35 in good health. Some clones in this sample may be carry-over from other donors' samples.

V gene TRBV2 combines with J gene TRBJ2-1; TRBD1 is a possible D gene (5 bases). V dropped 3 bases and J dropped 4 bases, with 10 bases sitting between them. Germline CDR1 is SNHLY and CDR2 is FYNNEI. The CDR3 contains 14 residues. CDR3 protein: CASSDRVRYNEQFF. For the CDR3, the DNA is TGTGCCAGCAGTGACAGGGTCCGATACAATGAGCAGTTCTTC.

The V call is TRBV6-6, the J call TRBJ2-7; no clear D. The CDR3 runs to 14 residues. Trimming removed 6 bases from V and 0 bases from J, with 12 bases in between. CDR1 MNHNY and CDR2 SVGAGI come from the germline V gene (reference sequence). CDR3 sequence: CASSPTLGSYEQYF. CDR3 DNA: TGTGCCAGCAGCCCCACGTTGGGCTCCTACGAGCAGTACTTC.

The chain carries TRBV6-1 and TRBJ2-3; TRBD2 agrees at 11 bases. V was pared by 5 bases and J by 4 bases, with 5 bases of the junction left unmatched. Germline CDR1 MNHNS, CDR2 SASEGT. This CDR3 contains 15 residues. The CDR3 region is CASSSLAGGSDTQYF. In DNA, the CDR3 is TGTGCCAGCAGTAGCCTAGCGGGAGGATCAGATACGCAGTATTTT.